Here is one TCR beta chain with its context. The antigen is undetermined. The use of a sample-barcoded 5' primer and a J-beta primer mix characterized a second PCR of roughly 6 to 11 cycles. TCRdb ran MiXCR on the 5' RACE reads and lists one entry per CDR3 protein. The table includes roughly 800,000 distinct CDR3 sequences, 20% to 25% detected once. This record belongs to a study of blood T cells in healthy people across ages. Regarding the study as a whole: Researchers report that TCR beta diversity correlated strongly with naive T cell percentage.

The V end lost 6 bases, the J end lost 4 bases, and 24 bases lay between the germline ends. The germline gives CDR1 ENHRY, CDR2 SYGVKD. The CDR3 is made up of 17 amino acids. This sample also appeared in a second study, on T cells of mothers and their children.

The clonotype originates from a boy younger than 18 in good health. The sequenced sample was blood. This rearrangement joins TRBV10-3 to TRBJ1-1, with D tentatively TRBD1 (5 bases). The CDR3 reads CAIRVRTSPEGFTEAFF. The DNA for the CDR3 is TGTGCCATCAGGGTCAGGACATCCCCCGAGGGGTTCACTGAAGCTTTCTTT.